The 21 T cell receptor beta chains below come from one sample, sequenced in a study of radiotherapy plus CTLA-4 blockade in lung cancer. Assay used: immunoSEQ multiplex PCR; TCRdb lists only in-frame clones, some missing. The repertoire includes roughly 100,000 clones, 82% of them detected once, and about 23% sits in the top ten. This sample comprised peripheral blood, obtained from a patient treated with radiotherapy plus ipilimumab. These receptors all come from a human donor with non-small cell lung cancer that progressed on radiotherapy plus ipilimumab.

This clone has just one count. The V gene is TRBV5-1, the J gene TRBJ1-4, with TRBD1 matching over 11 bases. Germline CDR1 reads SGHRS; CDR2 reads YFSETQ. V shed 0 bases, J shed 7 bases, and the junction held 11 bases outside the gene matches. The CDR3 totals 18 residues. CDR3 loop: CASSLARTGGRMGEKLFF. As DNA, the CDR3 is TGCGCCAGCAGCTTGGCCCGGACAGGGGGCCGTATGGGTGAAAAACTGTTTTTT.

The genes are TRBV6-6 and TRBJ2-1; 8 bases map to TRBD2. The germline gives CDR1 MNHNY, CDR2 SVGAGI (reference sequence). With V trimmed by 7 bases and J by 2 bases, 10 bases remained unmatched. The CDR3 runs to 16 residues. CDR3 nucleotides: TGTGCCAGCACGTACGGGGGGGCTCAACCCTACAATGAGCAGTTCTTC. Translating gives CASTYGGAQPYNEQFF.

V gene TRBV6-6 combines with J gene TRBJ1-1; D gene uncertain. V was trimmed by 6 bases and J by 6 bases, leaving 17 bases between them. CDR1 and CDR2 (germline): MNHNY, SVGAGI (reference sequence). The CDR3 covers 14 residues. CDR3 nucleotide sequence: TGTGCCAGCAGCCCCTCGATGATTGAGGCTGAAGCTTTCTTT. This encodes CASSPSMIEAEAFF.

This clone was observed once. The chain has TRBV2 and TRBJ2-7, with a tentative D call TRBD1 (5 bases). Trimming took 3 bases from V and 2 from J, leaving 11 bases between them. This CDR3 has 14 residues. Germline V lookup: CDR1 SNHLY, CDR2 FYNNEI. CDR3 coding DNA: TGTGCCAGCAGTGAGCCGACAGAAACCTACGAGCAGTACTTC. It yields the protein CASSEPTETYEQYF.

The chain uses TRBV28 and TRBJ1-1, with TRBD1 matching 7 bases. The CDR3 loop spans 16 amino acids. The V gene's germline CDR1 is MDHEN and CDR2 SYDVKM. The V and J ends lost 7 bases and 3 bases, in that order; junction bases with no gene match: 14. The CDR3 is CASITGQAGWDTEAFF. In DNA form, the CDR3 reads TGTGCCAGCATAACAGGACAGGCGGGTTGGGACACTGAAGCTTTCTTT.

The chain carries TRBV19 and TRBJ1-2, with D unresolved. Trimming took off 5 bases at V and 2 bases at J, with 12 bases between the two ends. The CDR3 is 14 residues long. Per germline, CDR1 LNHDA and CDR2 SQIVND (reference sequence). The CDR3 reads CASSSPGRNYGYTF. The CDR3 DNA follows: TGTGCCAGTAGTTCCCCAGGACGGAACTATGGCTACACCTTC.

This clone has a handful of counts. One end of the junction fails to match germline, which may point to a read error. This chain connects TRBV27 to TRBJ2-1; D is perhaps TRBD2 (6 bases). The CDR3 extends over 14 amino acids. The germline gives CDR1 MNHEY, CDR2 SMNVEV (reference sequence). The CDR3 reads CASSLSPTSNEQLF. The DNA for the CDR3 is TGTGCCAGCAGTTTATCCCCGACTAGTAATGAGCAGCTCTTC.

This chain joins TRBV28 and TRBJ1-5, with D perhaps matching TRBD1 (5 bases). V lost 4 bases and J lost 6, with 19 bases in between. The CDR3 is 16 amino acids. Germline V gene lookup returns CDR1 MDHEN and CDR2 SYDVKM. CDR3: CASSSGQGVSGQPQHF. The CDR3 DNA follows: TGTGCCAGCAGTTCTGGACAAGGCGTTTCTGGTCAGCCCCAGCATTTT. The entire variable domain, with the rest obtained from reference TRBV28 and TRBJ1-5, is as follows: DVKVTQSSRYLVKRTGEKVFLECVQDMDHENMFWYRQDPGLGLRLIYFSYDVKMKEKGDIPEGYSVSREKKERFSLILESASTNQTSMYLCASSSGQGVSGQPQHFGDGTRLSIL.

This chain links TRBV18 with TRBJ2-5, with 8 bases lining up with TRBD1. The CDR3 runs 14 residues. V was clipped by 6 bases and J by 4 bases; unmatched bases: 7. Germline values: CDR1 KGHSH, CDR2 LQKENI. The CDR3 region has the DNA TGTGCCAGCTCGGACAGGGTTCAGGTAGAGACCCAGTACTTC. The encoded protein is CASSDRVQVETQYF.

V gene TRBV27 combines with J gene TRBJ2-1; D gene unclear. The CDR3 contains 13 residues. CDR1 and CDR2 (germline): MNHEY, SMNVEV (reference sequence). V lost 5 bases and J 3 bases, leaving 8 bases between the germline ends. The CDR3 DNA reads TGTGCCAGCAGTGGGTACAACTACAATGAGCAGTTCTTC. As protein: CASSGYNYNEQFF.

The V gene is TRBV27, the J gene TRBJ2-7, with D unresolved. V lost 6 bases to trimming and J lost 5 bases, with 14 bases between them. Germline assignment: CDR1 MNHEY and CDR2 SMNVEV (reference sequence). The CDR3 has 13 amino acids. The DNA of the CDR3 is TGTGCCAGCAGCCTCGACCCTGGCAACGAGCAGTACTTC. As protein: CASSLDPGNEQYF.

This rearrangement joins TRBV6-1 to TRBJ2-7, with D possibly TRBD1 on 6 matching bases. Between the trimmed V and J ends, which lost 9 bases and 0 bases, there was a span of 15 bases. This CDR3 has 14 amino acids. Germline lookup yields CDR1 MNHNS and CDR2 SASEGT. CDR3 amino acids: CASSRGLSSYEQYF. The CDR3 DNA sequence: TGTGCCAGTTCCAGGGGCCTAAGCTCCTACGAGCAGTACTTC.

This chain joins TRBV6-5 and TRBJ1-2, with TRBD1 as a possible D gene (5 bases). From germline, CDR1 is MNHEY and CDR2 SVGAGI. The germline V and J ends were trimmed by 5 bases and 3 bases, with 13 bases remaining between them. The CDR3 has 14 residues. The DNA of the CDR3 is TGTGCCAGCAGTGAAACGCAGGGTGACTATGGCTACACCTTC. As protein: CASSETQGDYGYTF.

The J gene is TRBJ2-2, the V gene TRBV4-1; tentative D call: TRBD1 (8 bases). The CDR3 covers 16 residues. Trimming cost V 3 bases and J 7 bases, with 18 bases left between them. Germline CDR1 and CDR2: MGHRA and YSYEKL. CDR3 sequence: CASSQKTGGAIGELFF. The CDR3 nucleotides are TGCGCCAGCAGCCAGAAAACAGGGGGGGCTATCGGGGAGCTGTTTTTT.

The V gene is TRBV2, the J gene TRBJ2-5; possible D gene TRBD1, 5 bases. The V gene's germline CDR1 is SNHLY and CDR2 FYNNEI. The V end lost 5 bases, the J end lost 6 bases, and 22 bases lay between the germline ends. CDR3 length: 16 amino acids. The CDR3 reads CASSTADSHISKTQYF. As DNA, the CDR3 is TGTGCCAGCAGTACCGCCGACAGCCACATTTCGAAGACCCAGTACTTC.

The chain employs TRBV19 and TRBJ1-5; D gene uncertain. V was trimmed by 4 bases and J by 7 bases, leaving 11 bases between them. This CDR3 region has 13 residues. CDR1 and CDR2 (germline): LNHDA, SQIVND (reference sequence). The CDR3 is CASSTSDVQPQHF. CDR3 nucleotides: TGTGCCAGTAGTACGAGCGACGTACAGCCCCAGCATTTT.

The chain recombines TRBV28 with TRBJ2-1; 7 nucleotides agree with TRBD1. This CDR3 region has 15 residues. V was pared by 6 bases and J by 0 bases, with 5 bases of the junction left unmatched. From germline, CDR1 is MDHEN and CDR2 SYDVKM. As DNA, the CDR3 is TGTGCCAGCAGCCTCACAGGGGTCTCCTACAATGAGCAGTTCTTC. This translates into CASSLTGVSYNEQFF.

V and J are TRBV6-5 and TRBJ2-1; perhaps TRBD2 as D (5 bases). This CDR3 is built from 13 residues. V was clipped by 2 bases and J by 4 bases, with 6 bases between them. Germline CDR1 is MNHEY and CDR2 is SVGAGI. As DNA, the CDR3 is TGTGCCAGCAGTTACGGGGAGTACAATGAGCAGTTCTTC. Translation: CASSYGEYNEQFF.

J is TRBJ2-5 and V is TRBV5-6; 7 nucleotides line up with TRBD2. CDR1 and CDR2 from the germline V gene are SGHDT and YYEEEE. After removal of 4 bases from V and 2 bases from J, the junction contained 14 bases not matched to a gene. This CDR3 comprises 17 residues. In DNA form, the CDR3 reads TGTGCCAGCAGCCTTTACCGGGACTACGCGCTGCAAGAGACCCAGTACTTC. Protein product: CASSLYRDYALQETQYF.

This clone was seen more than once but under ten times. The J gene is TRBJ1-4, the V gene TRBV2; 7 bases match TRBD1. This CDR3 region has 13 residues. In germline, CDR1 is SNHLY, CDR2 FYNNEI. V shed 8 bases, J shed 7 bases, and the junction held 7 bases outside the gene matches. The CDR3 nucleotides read TGTGCCAGCGGAGGGGGCCTCGGTGAAAAACTGTTTTTT. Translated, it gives CASGGGLGEKLFF. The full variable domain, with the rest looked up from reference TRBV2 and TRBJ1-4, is EPEVTQTPSHQVTQMGQEVILRCVPISNHLYFYWYRQILGQKVEFLVSFYNNEISEKSEIFDDQFSVERPDGSNFTLKIRSTKLEDSAMYFCASGGGLGEKLFFGSGTQLSVL.

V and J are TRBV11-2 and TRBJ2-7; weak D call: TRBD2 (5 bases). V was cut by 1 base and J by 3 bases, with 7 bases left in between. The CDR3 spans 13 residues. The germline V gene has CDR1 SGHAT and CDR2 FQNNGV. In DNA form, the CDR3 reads TGTGCCAGCAGCTTAGCTCGGGGCTACGAGCAGTACTTC. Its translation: CASSLARGYEQYF.